The source of this T cell receptor beta chain is a study of T cells in Graves' hyperthyroidism and ophthalmopathy. Hyperthyroidism was newly diagnosed in patients aged 18 to 65 (duration under 2 months). Patients having uncontrolled infection, another autoimmune disease, pregnancy or lactation were not included. Germline V gives CDR1 SGHRS, CDR2 YFSETQ. The junction had 17 bases not matched to a gene; V was cut back by 3 bases and J by 6 bases. CDR3 length equals 19 residues. A note on this clonotype: This sequence may be a read error, since a much larger clone differs from it by one base.

RNA transcripts gave rise to amplified TCR beta CDR3 regions. First-round RT-PCR targeting the TCR CDR3 was performed with the HTBI primer set. TCRdb itself ran the multiplex PCR reads through MiXCR, one entry per CDR3 protein. The table has a few hundred thousand distinct CDR3 sequences, about 15% seen once. The sequence was obtained from a woman aged 40 to 50 with Graves' hyperthyroidism. The chain links TRBV5-1 to TRBJ2-3; 12 positions agree with TRBD2. The specimen sequenced was blood. CDR3 DNA: TGCGCCAGCAGCTACAAAATGGCCGGACTAGCGGGGCCCCCGGATACGCAGTATTTT. It specifies CASSYKMAGLAGPPDTQYF.